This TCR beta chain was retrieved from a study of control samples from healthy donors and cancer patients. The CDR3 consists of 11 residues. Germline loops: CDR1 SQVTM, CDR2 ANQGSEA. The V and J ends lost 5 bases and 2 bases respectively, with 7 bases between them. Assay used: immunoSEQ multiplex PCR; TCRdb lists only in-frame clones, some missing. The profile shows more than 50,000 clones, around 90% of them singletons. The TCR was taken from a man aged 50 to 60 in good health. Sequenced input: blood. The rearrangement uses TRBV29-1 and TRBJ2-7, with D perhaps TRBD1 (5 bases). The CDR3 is CSVRGAYEQYF. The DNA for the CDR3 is TGCAGCGTTAGGGGCGCCTACGAGCAGTACTTC.